Below, 20 T cell receptor beta chains from the same sample are listed, as sequenced in a study of T cells in Graves' hyperthyroidism and ophthalmopathy. There were TCR beta CDR3 regions amplified from RNA transcripts. A set of HTBI primers served as the primers for a first-round RT-PCR of the TCR CDR3. TCRdb fed the multiplex PCR reads into MiXCR, producing one record per CDR3 protein. The sample has over 200,000 distinct CDR3 sequences, around 19% seen once. The sample taken for sequencing was blood. All receptors derive from a man aged 40-49 years with Graves' hyperthyroidism.

The chain employs TRBV27 and TRBJ2-4; no clear D gene. V lost 8 bases and J lost 3, with 11 bases in between. CDR1 MNHEY and CDR2 SMNVEV come from the germline V gene (reference sequence). This CDR3 has 13 amino acids. The DNA for the CDR3 is TGTGCCAGCTCGAGCTCGGACAAAAACATTCAGTACTTC. Translated, it gives CASSSSDKNIQYF.

This clonotype was seen repeatedly, ten times or more. This chain uses TRBV20-1 with TRBJ1-2; D is uncertain. V shed 3 bases and J shed 7 bases, with 15 bases lying between them. This CDR3 is 13 amino acids long. Germline CDR1 is DFQATT and CDR2 is SNEGSKA (reference sequence). Here the CDR3 DNA reads TGCAGTGCTAGTTCGGGGTTAGAGCGTGGCTACACCTTC. Amino acid sequence: CSASSGLERGYTF.

This clonotype was detected ten times or more. The gene calls are TRBV12-3 or TRBV12-4 and TRBJ2-7; 10 bases agree with TRBD1. This CDR3 region has 13 residues. V trimming: 5 bases; J trimming: 7 bases; junction bases outside the gene matches: 5. CDR3 DNA: TGTGCCAGCAGTACCGGGACAGGGGTTGAGCAGTACTTC. It encodes CASSTGTGVEQYF.

J is TRBJ1-2 and V is TRBV6-1; no clear D. The CDR3 loop spans 12 amino acids. Trimming took 6 bases from V and 0 from J, leaving 5 bases between them. Germline-derived CDR1 and CDR2 are MNHNS and SASEGT. The CDR3 sequence is CASRGPNYGYTF. CDR3 nucleotides: TGTGCCAGCAGGGGTCCTAACTATGGCTACACCTTC.

This clonotype was observed at least ten times. V usage is TRBV5-1 and J usage is TRBJ2-4; 8 positions agree with TRBD1. The trim removed 4 bases at V and 8 bases at J, leaving 8 bases unmatched. The CDR3 runs 14 residues. CDR1 SGHRS and CDR2 YFSETQ come from the germline V gene. This CDR3 reads CASSQDQGAYIQYF. The CDR3 coding sequence is TGCGCCAGCAGCCAGGACCAGGGGGCATACATTCAGTACTTC.

The chain combines TRBV6-5 with TRBJ2-3; D might be TRBD2 (6 bases). The CDR3 runs 18 residues. The V end lost 5 bases, the J end lost 5 bases, and 26 bases lay between the germline ends. Germline CDR1 and CDR2: MNHEY and SVGAGI. The CDR3 spells CASSHLTGLGSRGDTQYF. The CDR3 DNA is TGTGCCAGCAGTCACCTGACGGGACTGGGGTCGAGGGGAGATACGCAGTATTTT.

This clonotype has a single count. This may be a read error: a much more frequent sequence differs by one nucleotide. The chain recombines TRBV2 with TRBJ2-3, with no clear D. Germline assignment: CDR1 SNHLY and CDR2 FYNNEI. The CDR3 runs to 12 residues. Deletions cut 6 bases from V and 4 bases from J, with 8 bases between. CDR3 sequence (DNA): TGTGCCAGCAGAACAAACTCAGATACGCAGTATTTT. Protein product: CASRTNSDTQYF.

The sample holds one count of this clonotype. The gene calls are TRBV20-1 and TRBJ1-1, with 7 bases identical to TRBD1. This CDR3 region has 15 residues. From germline, CDR1 is DFQATT and CDR2 SNEGSKA (reference sequence). Losses at the gene ends were 1 base for V and 6 bases for J; bases not matched to a gene: 11. For the CDR3, the DNA is TGCAGTGCTAGAGCCCCGGGCCCCAGGGGGTCTGAAGCTTTCTTT. Translating gives CSARAPGPRGSEAFF.

In this sample, this clonotype turned up many times. The gene calls are TRBV15 and TRBJ1-1; a weak D match, TRBD1 (5 bases). V was clipped by 5 bases and J by 1 base, with 11 bases between them. Germline CDR1 is LNHNV and CDR2 is YYDKDF (reference sequence). The CDR3 is 14 residues long. The CDR3 DNA is TGTGCCACCAGCCCGGGACCGGAGAACACTGAAGCTTTCTTT. Its translation: CATSPGPENTEAFF.

Regarding this clonotype: It may be a read error: a sequence one base away is much more abundant. V usage is TRBV2 and J usage is TRBJ2-5; 12 positions agree with TRBD2. The CDR3 runs to 15 residues. CDR1 SNHLY and CDR2 FYNNEI come from the germline V gene. CDR3 amino acids: CVSSTRLAGEETQYF. In DNA form, the CDR3 reads TGTGTCAGCAGTACGAGACTAGCGGGGGAAGAGACCCAGTACTTC.

This clonotype was found a few times. The chain employs TRBV6-1 and TRBJ1-6; 8 bases map to TRBD1. Germline-derived CDR1 and CDR2 are MNHNS and SASEGT. The ends lost 7 bases at V and 9 bases at J; junction bases unmatched: 17. There are 17 residues in the CDR3. Written as DNA, the CDR3 is TGTGCCAGCATTAAAACAATTGGCGCAGGGGGCTTTTCACCCCTCCACTTT. Protein sequence: CASIKTIGAGGFSPLHF.

This clonotype appeared a few times. The J gene is TRBJ2-1, the V gene TRBV7-9, with D tentatively TRBD1 or TRBD2 (5 bases each). Germline assignment: CDR1 SEHNR and CDR2 FQNEAQ (reference sequence). This CDR3 has 14 residues. V was trimmed by 0 bases and J by 6 bases, leaving 9 bases between them. CDR3 sequence reads: CASSLAGDPNEQFF. CDR3 coding DNA: TGTGCCAGCAGCTTAGCGGGGGACCCCAATGAGCAGTTCTTC.

This clonotype was counted many times. The chain has TRBV18 and TRBJ2-1; D might be TRBD2 (6 bases). Germline V gene data show CDR1 as KGHSH and CDR2 as LQKENI. Trimming took off 4 bases at V and 9 bases at J, with 10 bases between the two ends. This CDR3 has 12 amino acids. CDR3 nucleotide sequence: TGTGCCAGCTCACGCTCGGAGGGTGAGCAGTTCTTC. Its protein product is CASSRSEGEQFF. The entire variable domain, with the rest obtained from reference TRBV18 and TRBJ2-1, is as follows: NAGVMQNPRHLVRRRGQEARLRCSPMKGHSHVYWYRQLPEEGLKFMVYLQKENIIDESGMPKERFSAEFPKEGPSILRIQQVVRGDSAAYFCASSRSEGEQFFGPGTRLTVL.

This clonotype was recorded many times. The chain is built from TRBV28 and TRBJ1-4; a weak D match, TRBD1 (6 bases). V was cut by 6 bases and J by 5 bases, with 13 bases left in between. CDR1 MDHEN and CDR2 SYDVKM come from the germline V gene. CDR3 size: 14 residues. CDR3 sequence (DNA): TGTGCCAGCAGCCCAACAGGGACCAATGAAAAACTGTTTTTT. Encoded protein: CASSPTGTNEKLFF.

This clonotype was observed a handful of times. The chain is built from TRBV15 and TRBJ1-4; no reliable D call. V was trimmed by 4 bases and J by 5 bases, leaving 14 bases between them. Germline V lookup: CDR1 LNHNV, CDR2 YYDKDF (reference sequence). This CDR3 region has 15 residues. CDR3 region: CATSTNGRENEKLFF. The CDR3 DNA is TGTGCCACCAGCACTAACGGACGTGAGAATGAAAAACTGTTTTTT.

The CDR3 spells CASSRTPHNEQFF. CDR3 in DNA: TGTGCCAGCAGTCGCACCCCCCACAATGAGCAGTTCTTC. This chain links TRBV27 with TRBJ2-1, with unresolved D. With 5 bases removed from V and 5 bases from J, the gap between germline ends came to 10 bases. CDR3 length: 13 residues. Germline V gene sequence: CDR1 MNHEY, CDR2 SMNVEV (reference sequence).

In its sample, this clonotype was seen many times. The chain links TRBV7-2 to TRBJ2-7, with TRBD2 matching 13 bases. Per germline, CDR1 SGHTA and CDR2 FQGNSA. After removal of 6 bases from V and 3 bases from J, the junction contained 8 bases not matched to a gene. The CDR3 spans 16 residues. The DNA of the CDR3 is TGTGCCAGCAGTCGTGTGGGGACTAGCGGGGACTACGAGCAGTACTTC. Protein sequence: CASSRVGTSGDYEQYF.

Many counts were recorded for this clonotype. V is TRBV11-2 and J is TRBJ1-1; D ambiguous. Deletions cut 5 bases from V and 8 bases from J, with 12 bases between. Germline V lookup: CDR1 SGHAT, CDR2 FQNNGV. This CDR3 contains 12 residues. As DNA, the CDR3 is TGTGCCAGCAGCCGACGACAACGCGAAGCTTTCTTT. Encoded protein: CASSRRQREAFF.

This clonotype showed up many times. This chain links TRBV10-3 with TRBJ2-3; 9 positions agree with TRBD1. This CDR3 contains 14 residues. With V trimmed by 6 bases and J by 4 bases, 5 bases remained unmatched. Germline V gene lookup returns CDR1 ENHRY and CDR2 SYGVKD. The CDR3 bases are TGTGCCATCAGGCCGGACAGGGGATCAGATACGCAGTATTTT. Translating it yields CAIRPDRGSDTQYF.

This clonotype showed up just a few times. V and J are TRBV6-5 and TRBJ1-1, with D unresolved. CDR1 is MNHEY, CDR2 SVGAGI, per germline. The CDR3 is 14 residues long. V lost 2 bases and J lost 2, with 9 bases in between. The CDR3: CASSYGTTNTEAFF. CDR3 nucleotides: TGTGCCAGCAGTTACGGCACAACAAACACTGAAGCTTTCTTT.